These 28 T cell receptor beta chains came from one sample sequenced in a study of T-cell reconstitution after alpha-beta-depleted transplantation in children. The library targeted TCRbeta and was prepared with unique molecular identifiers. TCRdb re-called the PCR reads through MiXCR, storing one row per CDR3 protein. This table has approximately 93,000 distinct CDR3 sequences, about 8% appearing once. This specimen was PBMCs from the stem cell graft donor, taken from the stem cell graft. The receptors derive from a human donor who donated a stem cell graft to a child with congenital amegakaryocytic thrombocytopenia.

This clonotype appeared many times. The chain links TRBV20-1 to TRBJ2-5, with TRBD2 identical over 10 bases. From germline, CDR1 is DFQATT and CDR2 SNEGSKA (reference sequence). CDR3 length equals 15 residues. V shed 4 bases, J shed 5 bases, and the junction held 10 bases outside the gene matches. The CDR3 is CSAITGTSASETQYF. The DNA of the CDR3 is TGCAGTGCTATAACCGGGACTAGCGCCTCCGAGACCCAGTACTTC.

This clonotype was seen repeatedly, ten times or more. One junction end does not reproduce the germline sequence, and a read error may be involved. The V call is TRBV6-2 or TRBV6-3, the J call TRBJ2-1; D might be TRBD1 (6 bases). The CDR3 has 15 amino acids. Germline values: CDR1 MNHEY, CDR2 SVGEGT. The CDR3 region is CASSYSPVIGGRLSF. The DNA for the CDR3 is TGTGCCAGCAGTTACTCCCCTGTAATTGGGGGCCGCCTGTCCTTC.

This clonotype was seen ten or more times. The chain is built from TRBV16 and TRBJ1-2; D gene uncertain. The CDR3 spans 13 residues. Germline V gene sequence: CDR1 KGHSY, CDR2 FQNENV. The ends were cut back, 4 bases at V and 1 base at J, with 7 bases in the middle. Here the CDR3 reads CASSLGSNYGYTF. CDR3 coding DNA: TGTGCCAGCAGCCTGGGCAGTAACTATGGCTACACCTTC. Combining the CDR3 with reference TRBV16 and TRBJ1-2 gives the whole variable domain GEEVAQTPKHLVRGEGQKAKLYCAPIKGHSYVFWYQQVLKNEFKFLISFQNENVFDETGMPKERFSAKCLPNSPCSLEIQATKLEDSAVYFCASSLGSNYGYTFGSGTRLTVV.

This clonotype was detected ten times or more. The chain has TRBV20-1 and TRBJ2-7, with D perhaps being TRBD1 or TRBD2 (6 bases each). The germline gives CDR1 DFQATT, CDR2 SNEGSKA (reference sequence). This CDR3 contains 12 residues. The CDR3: CSSVTGAGEQYF. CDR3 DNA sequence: TGCAGCTCGGTTACGGGGGCGGGAGAGCAGTACTTC.

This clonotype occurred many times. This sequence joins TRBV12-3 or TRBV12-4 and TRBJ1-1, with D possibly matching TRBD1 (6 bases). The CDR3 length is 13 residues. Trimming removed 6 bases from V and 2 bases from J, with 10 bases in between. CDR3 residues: CASSVDRNTEAFF. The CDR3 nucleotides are TGTGCCAGCAGCGTGGACAGAAACACTGAAGCTTTCTTT.

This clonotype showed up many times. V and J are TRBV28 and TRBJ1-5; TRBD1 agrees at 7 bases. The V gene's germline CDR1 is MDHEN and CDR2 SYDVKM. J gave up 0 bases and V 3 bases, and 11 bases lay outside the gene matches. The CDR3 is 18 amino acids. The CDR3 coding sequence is TGTGCCAGCAGTTTCCCCGGGACAGCGTCCCATAGCAATCAGCCCCAGCATTTT. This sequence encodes CASSFPGTASHSNQPQHF.

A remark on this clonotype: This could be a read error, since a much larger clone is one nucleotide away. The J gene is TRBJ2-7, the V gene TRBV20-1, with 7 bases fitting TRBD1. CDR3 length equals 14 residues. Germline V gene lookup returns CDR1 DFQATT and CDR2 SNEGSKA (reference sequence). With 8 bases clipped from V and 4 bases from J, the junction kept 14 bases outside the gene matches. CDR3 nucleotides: TGCAGTTGTGTCGGGACAGTGGAGCTTTACGAGCAGTACTTC. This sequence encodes CSCVGTVELYEQYF.

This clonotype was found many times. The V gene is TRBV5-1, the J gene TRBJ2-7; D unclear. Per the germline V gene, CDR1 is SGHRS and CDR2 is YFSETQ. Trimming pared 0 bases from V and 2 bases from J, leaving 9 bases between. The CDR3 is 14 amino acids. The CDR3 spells CASSLVGGPYEQYF. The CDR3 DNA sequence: TGCGCCAGCAGCTTGGTCGGCGGACCCTACGAGCAGTACTTC. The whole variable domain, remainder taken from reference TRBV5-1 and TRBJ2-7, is KAGVTQTPRYLIKTRGQQVTLSCSPISGHRSVSWYQQTPGQGLQFLFEYFSETQRNKGNFPGRFSGRQFSNSRSEMNVSTLELGDSALYLCASSLVGGPYEQYFGPGTRLTVT.

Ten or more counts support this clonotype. In DNA, the CDR3 is TGTGCCACCAGCAGAGTGGGGACCTATGAGACCCAGTACTTC. Its translation is CATSRVGTYETQYF. The chain links TRBV15 to TRBJ2-5, with D perhaps TRBD1 or TRBD2 (5 bases each). CDR3 length equals 14 residues. Germline CDR1 LNHNV, CDR2 YYDKDF (reference sequence). V was shortened by 1 base and J by 5 bases, with 11 bases between the two germline ends.

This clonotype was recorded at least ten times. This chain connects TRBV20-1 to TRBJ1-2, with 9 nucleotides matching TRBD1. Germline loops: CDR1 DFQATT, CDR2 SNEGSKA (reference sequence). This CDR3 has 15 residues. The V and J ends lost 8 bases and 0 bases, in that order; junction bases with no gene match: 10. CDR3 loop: CSRSTGGEPNYGYTF. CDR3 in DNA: TGCAGTCGTAGTACAGGGGGCGAGCCTAACTATGGCTACACCTTC.

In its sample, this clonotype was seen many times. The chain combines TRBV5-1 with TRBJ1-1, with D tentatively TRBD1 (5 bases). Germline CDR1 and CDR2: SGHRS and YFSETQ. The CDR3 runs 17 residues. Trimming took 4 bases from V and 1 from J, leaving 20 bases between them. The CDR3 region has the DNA TGCGCCAGCAGCCCCGGGACCGCCGGCCGATGGAACACTGAAGCTTTCTTT. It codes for CASSPGTAGRWNTEAFF.

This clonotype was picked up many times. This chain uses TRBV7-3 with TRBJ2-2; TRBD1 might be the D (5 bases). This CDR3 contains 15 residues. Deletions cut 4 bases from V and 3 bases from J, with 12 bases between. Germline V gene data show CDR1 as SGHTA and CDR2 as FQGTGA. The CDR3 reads CASSSDKTDTGELFF. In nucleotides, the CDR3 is TGTGCCAGCAGCTCGGACAAGACGGACACCGGGGAGCTGTTTTTT. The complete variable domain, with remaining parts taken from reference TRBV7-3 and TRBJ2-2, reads GAGVSQTPSNKVTEKGKYVELRCDPISGHTALYWYRQSLGQGPEFLIYFQGTGAADDSGLPNDRFFAVRPEGSVSTLKIQRTERGDSAVYLCASSSDKTDTGELFFGEGSRLTVL.

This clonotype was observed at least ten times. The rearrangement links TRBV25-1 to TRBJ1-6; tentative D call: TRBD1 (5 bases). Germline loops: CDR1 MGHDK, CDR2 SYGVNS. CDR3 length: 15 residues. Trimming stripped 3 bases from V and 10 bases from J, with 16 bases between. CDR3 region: CASSDPGGVGSPLHF. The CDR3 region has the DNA TGTGCCAGCAGTGACCCAGGAGGGGTTGGATCACCCCTCCACTTT.

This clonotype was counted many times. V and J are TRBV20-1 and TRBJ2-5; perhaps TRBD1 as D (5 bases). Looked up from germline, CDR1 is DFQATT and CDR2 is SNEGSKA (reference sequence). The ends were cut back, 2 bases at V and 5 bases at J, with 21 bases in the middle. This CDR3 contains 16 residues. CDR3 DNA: TGCAGTGCTAGACCGGAGATTGGGGCTACCGGGGAGACCCAGTACTTC. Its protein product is CSARPEIGATGETQYF.

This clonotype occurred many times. CDR3: CASRNSVTNTGELFF. CDR3 sequence (DNA): TGCGCCAGCAGAAATAGTGTTACCAACACCGGGGAGCTGTTTTTT. This chain uses TRBV4-1 with TRBJ2-2, with D unclear. Germline V gene data show CDR1 as MGHRA and CDR2 as YSYEKL. V was shortened by 6 bases and J by 2 bases, with 13 bases between the two germline ends. The CDR3 consists of 15 residues.

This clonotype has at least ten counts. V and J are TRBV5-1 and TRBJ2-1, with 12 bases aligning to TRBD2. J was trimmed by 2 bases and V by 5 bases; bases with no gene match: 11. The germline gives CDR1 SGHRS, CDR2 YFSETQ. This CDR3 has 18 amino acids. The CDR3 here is CASRKDGLAGGPYNEQFF. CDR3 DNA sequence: TGCGCCAGCAGAAAGGACGGCCTAGCGGGGGGGCCCTACAATGAGCAGTTCTTC.

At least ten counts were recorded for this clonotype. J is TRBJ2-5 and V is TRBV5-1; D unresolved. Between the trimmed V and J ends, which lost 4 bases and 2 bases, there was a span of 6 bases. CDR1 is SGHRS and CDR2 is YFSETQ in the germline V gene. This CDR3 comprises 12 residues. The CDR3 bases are TGCGCCAGCAGCCGACTTCAAGAGACCCAGTACTTC. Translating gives CASSRLQETQYF.

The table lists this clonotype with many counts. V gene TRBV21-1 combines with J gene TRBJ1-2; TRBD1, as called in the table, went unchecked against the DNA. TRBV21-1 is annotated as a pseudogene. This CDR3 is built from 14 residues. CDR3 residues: CASSTRKARCGYTF. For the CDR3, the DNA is TGTGCCAGCAGCACCCGGAAGGCGCGGTGCGGCTACACCTTC.

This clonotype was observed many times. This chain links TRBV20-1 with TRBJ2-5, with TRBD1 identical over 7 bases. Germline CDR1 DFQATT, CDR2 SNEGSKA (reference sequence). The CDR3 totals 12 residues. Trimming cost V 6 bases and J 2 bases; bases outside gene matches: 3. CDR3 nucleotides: TGCAGTGCCCAGGGGGTGCAAGAGACCCAGTACTTC. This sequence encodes CSAQGVQETQYF.

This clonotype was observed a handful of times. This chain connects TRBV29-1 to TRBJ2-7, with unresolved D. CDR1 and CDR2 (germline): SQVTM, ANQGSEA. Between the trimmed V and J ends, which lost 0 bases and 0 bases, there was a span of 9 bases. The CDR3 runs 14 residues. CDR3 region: CSVEEGFSSYEQYF. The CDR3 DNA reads TGCAGCGTTGAAGAAGGGTTTAGCTCCTACGAGCAGTACTTC.

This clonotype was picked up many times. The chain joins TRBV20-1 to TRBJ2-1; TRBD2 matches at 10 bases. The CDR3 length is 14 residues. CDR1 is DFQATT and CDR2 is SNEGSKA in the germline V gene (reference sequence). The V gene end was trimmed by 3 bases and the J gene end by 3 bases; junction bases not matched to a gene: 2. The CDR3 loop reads CSASLAGVYNEQFF. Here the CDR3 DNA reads TGCAGTGCTAGTCTAGCGGGGGTCTACAATGAGCAGTTCTTC.

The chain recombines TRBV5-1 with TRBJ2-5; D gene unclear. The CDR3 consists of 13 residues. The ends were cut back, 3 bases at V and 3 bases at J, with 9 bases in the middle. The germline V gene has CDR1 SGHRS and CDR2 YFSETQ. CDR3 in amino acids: CASSYGPEETQYF. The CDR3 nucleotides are TGCGCCAGCAGCTACGGGCCGGAAGAGACCCAGTACTTC.

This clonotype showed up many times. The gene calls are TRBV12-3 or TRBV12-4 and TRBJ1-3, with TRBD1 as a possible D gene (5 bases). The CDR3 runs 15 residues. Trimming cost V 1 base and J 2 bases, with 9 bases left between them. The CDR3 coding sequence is TGTGCCAGCAGTTTAGTGCAGGGCGCTGGAAACACCATATATTTT. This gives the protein CASSLVQGAGNTIYF.

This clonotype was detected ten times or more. The CDR3 reads CASSDPSSNQPQHF. In nucleotides, the CDR3 is TGTGCCAGCAGTGATCCCAGTAGCAATCAGCCCCAGCATTTT. The V call is TRBV6-2 or TRBV6-3, the J call TRBJ1-5; D is unclear. The V gene's germline CDR1 is MNHEY and CDR2 SVGEGT. This CDR3 spans 14 amino acids. The V end was cut by 5 bases, the J end by 0 bases, with 8 bases between.

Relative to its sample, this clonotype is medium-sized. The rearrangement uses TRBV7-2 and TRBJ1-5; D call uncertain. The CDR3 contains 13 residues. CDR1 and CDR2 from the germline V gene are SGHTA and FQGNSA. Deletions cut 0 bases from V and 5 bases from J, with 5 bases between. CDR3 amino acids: CASSLAEDQPQHF. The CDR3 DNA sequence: TGTGCCAGCAGCTTAGCAGAGGATCAGCCCCAGCATTTT.

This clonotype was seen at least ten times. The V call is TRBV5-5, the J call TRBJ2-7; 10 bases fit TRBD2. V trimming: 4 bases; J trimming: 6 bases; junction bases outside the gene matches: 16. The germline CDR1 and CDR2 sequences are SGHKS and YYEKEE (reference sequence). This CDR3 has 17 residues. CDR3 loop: CASSVGVETSGAGEQYF. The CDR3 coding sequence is TGTGCCAGCAGCGTTGGCGTGGAAACTAGCGGGGCGGGCGAGCAGTACTTC.

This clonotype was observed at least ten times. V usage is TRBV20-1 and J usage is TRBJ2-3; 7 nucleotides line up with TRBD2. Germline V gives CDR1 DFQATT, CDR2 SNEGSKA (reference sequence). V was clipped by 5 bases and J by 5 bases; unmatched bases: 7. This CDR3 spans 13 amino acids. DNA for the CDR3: TGCAGTGCTTATACCCCGGGGGGAGATACGCAGTATTTT. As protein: CSAYTPGGDTQYF.

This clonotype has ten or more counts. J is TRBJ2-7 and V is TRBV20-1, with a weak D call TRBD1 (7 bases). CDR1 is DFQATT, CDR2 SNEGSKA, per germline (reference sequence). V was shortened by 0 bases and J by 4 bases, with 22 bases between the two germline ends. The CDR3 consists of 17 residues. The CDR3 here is CSARDPRTQGEAYEQYF. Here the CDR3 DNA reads TGCAGTGCTAGAGATCCCCGGACTCAGGGGGAGGCTTACGAGCAGTACTTC.